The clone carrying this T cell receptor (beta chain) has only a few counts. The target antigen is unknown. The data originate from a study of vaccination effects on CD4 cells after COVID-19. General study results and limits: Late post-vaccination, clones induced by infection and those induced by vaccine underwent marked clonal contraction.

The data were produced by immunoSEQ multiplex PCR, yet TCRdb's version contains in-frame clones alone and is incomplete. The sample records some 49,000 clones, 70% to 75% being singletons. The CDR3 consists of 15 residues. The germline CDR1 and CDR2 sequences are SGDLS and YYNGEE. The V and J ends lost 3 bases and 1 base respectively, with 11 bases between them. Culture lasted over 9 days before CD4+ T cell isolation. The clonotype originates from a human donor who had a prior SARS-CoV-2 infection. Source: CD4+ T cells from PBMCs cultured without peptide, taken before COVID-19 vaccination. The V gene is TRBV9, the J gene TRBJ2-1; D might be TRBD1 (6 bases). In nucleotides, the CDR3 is TGTGCCAGCAGCGCAACCGGGACATCCTACAATGAGCAGTTCTTC. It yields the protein CASSATGTSYNEQFF.